This T cell receptor beta chain was obtained from a study of T cell changes during pregnancy in multiple sclerosis. This clone has only one observation. Clones were read by immunoSEQ multiplex PCR, and TCRdb kept only the in-frame ones, dropping some. The table records about 93,000 clones, 85% to 95% of them present only once. Trimming pared 4 bases from V and 8 bases from J, leaving 9 bases between. The CDR3 consists of 12 residues. Germline loops: CDR1 MGHRA, CDR2 YSYEKL. V usage is TRBV4-1 and J usage is TRBJ2-1; D perhaps matches TRBD1 (6 bases). The sample in question was peripheral blood, obtained before pregnancy. This sequence originates from a female donor with multiple sclerosis, enrolled in a pregnancy study. The CDR3 nucleotides read TGCGCCAGCAGCCCCTCAGGGGATGAGCAGTTCTTC. Translating gives CASSPSGDEQFF.